These T cell receptor beta chains were read from a single sample in a study of T cell changes during pregnancy in multiple sclerosis. Profiling relied on immunoSEQ multiplex PCR, and the TCRdb table lists in-frame clones only, not all of them. The data show over 45,000 clones, about nine tenths seen once. Material: peripheral blood, obtained after pregnancy. The source of these receptors is a female donor with multiple sclerosis, enrolled in a pregnancy study. The CDR3 runs from the conserved cysteine through the conserved F or W. Each record gives: CDR3 length, clone size, J gene, V gene, D gene, CDR3 protein, CDR3 DNA. The D gene is left open where the match is weak. Size is omitted from some rows. Given values are once, few, many or a class for expanded clones.

length: 12; size: .; J: TRBJ1-2; V: TRBV29-1; D: TRBD1; CDR3: CSVGRGDYGYTF; DNA: TGCAGCGTTGGCAGGGGGGACTATGGCTACACCTTC
length: 15; size: .; J: TRBJ2-1; V: TRBV5-4; D: .; CDR3: CASSFGAGDYNEQFF; DNA: TGTGCCAGCAGCTTTGGGGCAGGAGACTACAATGAGCAGTTCTTC
length: 13; size: .; J: TRBJ1-1; V: TRBV9; D: .; CDR3: CASSVGRNTEAFF; DNA: TGTGCCAGCAGCGTAGGGAGGAACACTGAAGCTTTCTTT
length: 12; size: once; J: TRBJ2-7; V: TRBV28; D: .; CDR3: CASTTERREQYF; DNA: TGTGCCAGTACGACGGAACGGAGAGAGCAGTACTTC
length: 13; size: .; J: TRBJ2-7; V: TRBV5-1; D: TRBD1; CDR3: CASSTGVLYEQYF; DNA: TGCGCCAGCTCGACAGGGGTGTTGTACGAGCAGTACTTC
length: 16; size: once; J: TRBJ2-5; V: TRBV7-8; D: TRBD2; CDR3: CASSGGLAGLQETQYF; DNA: TGTGCCAGCAGCGGCGGACTAGCGGGATTACAAGAGACCCAGTACTTC
length: 15; size: .; J: TRBJ1-4; V: TRBV5-4; D: .; CDR3: CASSSKVQGSGKLFF; DNA: TGTGCCAGCAGCTCAAAAGTCCAGGGTAGTGGAAAACTGTTTTTT
length: 18; size: .; J: TRBJ2-4; V: TRBV4-3; D: .; CDR3: CASSQWGRGGVLKNIQYF; DNA: TGCGCCAGCAGCCAGTGGGGAAGGGGGGGGGTCCTCAAAAACATTCAGTACTTC
length: 15; size: once; J: TRBJ2-2; V: TRBV5-4; D: TRBD1; CDR3: CASSPDRGLAGELFF; DNA: TGTGCCAGCAGCCCGGACAGGGGGCTAGCCGGGGAGCTGTTTTTT
length: 13; size: .; J: TRBJ1-3; V: TRBV2; D: .; CDR3: CASSQGPGNTIYF; DNA: TGTGCCAGCAGCCAGGGCCCTGGAAACACCATATATTTT
length: 16; size: .; J: TRBJ2-3; V: TRBV7-2; D: TRBD2; CDR3: CASSSRGGGSTDTQYF; DNA: TGTGCCAGCAGCTCCCGGGGCGGGGGTAGCACAGATACGCAGTATTTT
length: 14; size: .; J: TRBJ2-5; V: TRBV18; D: .; CDR3: CASSPPSREETQYF; DNA: TGTGCCAGCTCACCACCATCACGGGAAGAGACCCAGTACTTC
length: 16; size: .; J: TRBJ2-5; V: TRBV7-5; D: .; CDR3: CARSLATGGDQETQYF; DNA: TGTGCCAGAAGCTTAGCAACAGGGGGCGACCAAGAGACCCAGTACTTC
length: 15; size: .; J: TRBJ1-2; V: TRBV9; D: TRBD1; CDR3: CASSVEVGGDYGYTF; DNA: TGTGCCAGCAGCGTAGAGGTAGGGGGCGACTATGGCTACACCTTC
length: 13; size: .; J: TRBJ1-1; V: TRBV7-2; D: .; CDR3: CASSGRGSAEAFF; DNA: TGTGCCAGCAGCGGACGAGGGAGCGCTGAAGCTTTCTTT
length: 14; size: .; J: TRBJ2-1; V: TRBV5-1; D: TRBD2; CDR3: CASSLAGGAGEQFF; DNA: TGCGCCAGCAGCTTGGCCGGGGGGGCAGGAGAGCAGTTCTTC
length: 15; size: once; J: TRBJ2-5; V: TRBV28; D: TRBD2; CDR3: CASSPGLAGVETQYF; DNA: TGTGCCAGCAGCCCCGGACTAGCGGGGGTGGAGACCCAGTACTTC
length: 16; size: .; J: TRBJ1-4; V: TRBV5-6; D: .; CDR3: CASSLAVQGWNEKLFF; DNA: TGTGCCAGCAGCTTGGCCGTGCAGGGGTGGAACGAAAAACTGTTTTTT
length: 14; size: .; J: TRBJ2-1; V: TRBV9; D: .; CDR3: CASSVTSSYNEQFF; DNA: TGTGCCAGCAGCGTAACCAGCTCCTACAATGAGCAGTTCTTC
length: 13; size: .; J: TRBJ1-3; V: TRBV4-3; D: .; CDR3: CASSQYSGNTIYF; DNA: TGCGCCAGCAGCCAATACTCTGGAAACACCATATATTTT
length: 17; size: .; J: TRBJ1-1; V: TRBV7-9; D: .; CDR3: CASSLTGQGIPNTEAFF; DNA: TGTGCCAGCAGCTTAACCGGTCAGGGGATCCCTAACACTGAAGCTTTCTTT
length: 15; size: few; J: TRBJ1-2; V: TRBV5-4; D: .; CDR3: CASSPRGGTNYGYTF; DNA: TGTGCCAGCAGTCCACGTGGGGGGACGAACTATGGCTACACCTTC
length: 14; size: .; J: TRBJ2-2; V: TRBV6-5; D: .; CDR3: CASSYSWRAGELFF; DNA: TGTGCCAGCAGTTACTCGTGGCGGGCCGGGGAGCTGTTTTTT
length: 12; size: .; J: TRBJ2-7; V: TRBV2; D: TRBD1; CDR3: CASRRTGYEQYF; DNA: TGTGCCAGCCGCCGGACAGGCTACGAGCAGTACTTC
length: 13; size: .; J: TRBJ2-5; V: TRBV7-2; D: .; CDR3: CASSFYQGETQYF; DNA: TGTGCCAGCAGCTTTTACCAGGGGGAGACCCAGTACTTC
length: 15; size: .; J: TRBJ1-1; V: TRBV6-6; D: TRBD1; CDR3: CASSYRQGSPFEAFF; DNA: TGTGCCAGCAGTTACAGACAGGGGTCCCCGTTTGAAGCTTTCTTT
length: 14; size: .; J: TRBJ1-6; V: TRBV19; D: .; CDR3: CASTTVGVGAPLHF; DNA: TGTGCCAGTACCACCGTTGGGGTAGGGGCACCCCTCCACTTT
length: 15; size: .; J: TRBJ1-1; V: TRBV4-3; D: .; CDR3: CASSQADGELTEAFF; DNA: TGCGCCAGCAGCCAAGCGGATGGGGAGCTCACTGAAGCTTTCTTT
length: 15; size: once; J: TRBJ2-7; V: TRBV10-2; D: .; CDR3: CASSEGGVRLDEQYF; DNA: TGCGCCAGCAGTGAGGGCGGAGTGCGACTGGACGAGCAGTACTTC
length: 14; size: .; J: TRBJ2-7; V: TRBV4-1; D: TRBD1; CDR3: CASSQRQGFYEQYF; DNA: TGCGCCAGCAGCCAGAGACAGGGGTTCTACGAGCAGTACTTC
length: 14; size: .; J: TRBJ2-7; V: TRBV5-1; D: TRBD1; CDR3: CASRNRDRGNEQYF; DNA: TGCGCCAGCAGGAACCGGGACAGGGGGAACGAGCAGTACTTC
length: 15; size: .; J: TRBJ2-1; V: TRBV28; D: TRBD1; CDR3: CASSNSGTVYNEQFF; DNA: TGTGCCAGCAGCAACTCCGGGACAGTTTACAATGAGCAGTTCTTC
length: 16; size: .; J: TRBJ2-5; V: TRBV27; D: .; CDR3: CASRPIVGGYQETQYF; DNA: TGTGCCAGCAGACCTATCGTGGGCGGGTACCAAGAGACCCAGTACTTC
length: 14; size: .; J: TRBJ1-1; V: TRBV6-5; D: .; CDR3: CASRFQGRWTEAFF; DNA: TGTGCCAGCAGGTTCCAGGGGCGATGGACTGAAGCTTTCTTT
length: 13; size: .; J: TRBJ2-2; V: TRBV7-2; D: .; CDR3: CASSLPYTGELFF; DNA: TGTGCCAGCAGCCTACCTTATACCGGGGAGCTGTTTTTT
length: 13; size: .; J: TRBJ2-2; V: TRBV30; D: .; CDR3: CASGTANTGELFF; DNA: TGTGCCTCGGGAACAGCGAACACCGGGGAGCTGTTTTTT
length: 15; size: .; J: TRBJ2-7; V: TRBV4-3; D: .; CDR3: CASSQVQGYPYEQYF; DNA: TGCGCCAGCAGCCAAGTACAGGGCTATCCATACGAGCAGTACTTC
length: 13; size: few; J: TRBJ1-1; V: TRBV7-2; D: .; CDR3: CASSLRQNTEAFF; DNA: TGTGCCAGCAGCTTACGACAGAACACTGAAGCTTTCTTT
length: 15; size: .; J: TRBJ2-7; V: TRBV19; D: .; CDR3: CASSKYGTGAYEQYF; DNA: TGTGCCAGTAGTAAATACGGGACTGGAGCCTACGAGCAGTACTTC
length: 16; size: .; J: TRBJ1-2; V: TRBV5-4; D: .; CDR3: CASSLAEAAINYGYTF; DNA: TGTGCCAGCAGCTTGGCCGAGGCAGCGATTAACTATGGCTACACCTTC
length: 16; size: .; J: TRBJ2-7; V: TRBV5-1; D: TRBD2; CDR3: CASSPGLAGASYEQYF; DNA: TGCGCCAGCAGCCCGGGACTAGCGGGGGCCTCCTACGAGCAGTACTTC
length: 13; size: .; J: TRBJ2-1; V: TRBV6-4; D: .; CDR3: CASSESSNNEQFF; DNA: TGTGCCAGCAGTGAGTCCAGTAACAATGAGCAGTTCTTC
length: 19; size: .; J: TRBJ2-3; V: TRBV11-3; D: TRBD2; CDR3: CASSGQSSGGLTSTDTQYF; DNA: TGTGCCAGCTCCGGACAGTCTAGCGGGGGGCTGACTAGCACAGATACGCAGTATTTT
length: 15; size: few; J: TRBJ2-7; V: TRBV18; D: .; CDR3: CASSRSTESSYEQYF; DNA: TGTGCCAGCTCGCGGAGTACGGAGAGCTCCTACGAGCAGTACTTC
length: 15; size: .; J: TRBJ1-4; V: TRBV6-5; D: TRBD1; CDR3: CASSRTGQGSSKLFF; DNA: TGTGCCAGCAGTCGAACGGGACAGGGGTCGTCAAAACTGTTTTTT
length: 14; size: .; J: TRBJ2-5; V: TRBV6-5; D: TRBD1; CDR3: CASSQTGMRETQYF; DNA: TGTGCCAGCAGTCAGACAGGGATGAGGGAGACCCAGTACTTC
length: 15; size: .; J: TRBJ2-6; V: TRBV6-1; D: TRBD1; CDR3: CASGTGGSGANVLTF; DNA: TGTGCCAGCGGGACAGGGGGCTCTGGGGCCAACGTCCTGACTTTC
length: 15; size: .; J: TRBJ2-1; V: TRBV4-3; D: TRBD1; CDR3: CASSQETGSYNEQFF; DNA: TGCGCCAGCAGCCAAGAGACAGGGTCCTACAATGAGCAGTTCTTC
length: 13; size: .; J: TRBJ1-6; V: TRBV7-3; D: .; CDR3: CASSGGINSPLHF; DNA: TGTGCCAGCAGCGGGGGGATAAATTCACCCCTCCACTTT
length: 16; size: .; J: TRBJ2-6; V: TRBV19; D: .; CDR3: CASSAYEGSGANVLTF; DNA: TGTGCCAGTAGTGCGTACGAGGGTTCTGGGGCCAACGTCCTGACTTTC
length: 12; size: few; J: TRBJ1-1; V: TRBV7-9; D: .; CDR3: CASSVMNTEAFF; DNA: TGTGCCAGCAGCGTAATGAACACTGAAGCTTTCTTT
length: 14; size: .; J: TRBJ2-2; V: TRBV18; D: .; CDR3: CASSSQGIPGELFF; DNA: TGTGCCAGCTCATCGCAGGGTATCCCCGGGGAGCTGTTTTTT
length: 14; size: .; J: TRBJ1-4; V: TRBV13; D: .; CDR3: CASSSRVANEKLFF; DNA: TGTGCCAGCAGCTCCCGGGTGGCTAATGAAAAACTGTTTTTT
length: 13; size: .; J: TRBJ2-1; V: TRBV18; D: .; CDR3: CASSPEQEDEQFF; DNA: TGTGCCAGCTCACCGGAACAGGAAGATGAGCAGTTCTTC
length: 14; size: .; J: TRBJ1-2; V: TRBV9; D: .; CDR3: CASSASDRAYGYTF; DNA: TGTGCCAGCAGCGCATCGGACAGAGCCTATGGCTACACCTTC
length: 17; size: .; J: TRBJ2-7; V: TRBV21-1; D: .; CDR3: CALTGGLAGGPSYEQYF; DNA: TGTGCCCTAACGGGTGGGCTAGCGGGGGGCCCCTCCTACGAGCAGTACTTC